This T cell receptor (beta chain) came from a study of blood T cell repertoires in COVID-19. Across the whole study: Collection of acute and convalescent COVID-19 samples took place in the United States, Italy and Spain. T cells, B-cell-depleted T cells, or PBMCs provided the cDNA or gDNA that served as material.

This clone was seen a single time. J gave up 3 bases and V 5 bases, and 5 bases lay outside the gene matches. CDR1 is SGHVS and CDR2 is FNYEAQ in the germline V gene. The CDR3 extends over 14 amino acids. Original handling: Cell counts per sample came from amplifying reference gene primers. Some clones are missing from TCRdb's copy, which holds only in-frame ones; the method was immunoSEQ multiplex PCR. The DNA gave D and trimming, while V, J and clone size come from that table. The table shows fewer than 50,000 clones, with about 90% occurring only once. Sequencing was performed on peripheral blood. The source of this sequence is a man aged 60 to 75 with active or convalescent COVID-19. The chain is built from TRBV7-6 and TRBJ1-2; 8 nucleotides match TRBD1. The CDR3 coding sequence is TGTGCCAGCAGCCCCAGGGGGCTGGACTATGGCTACACCTTC. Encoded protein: CASSPRGLDYGYTF.